This T cell receptor beta chain was sequenced during a study of blood T cell repertoires in COVID-19. As for the study in general: Donors in the United States, Italy and Spain gave samples during acute or convalescent COVID-19. The cDNA or gDNA used as material had been derived from T cells, B-cell-depleted T cells, or PBMCs.

How the authors handled the data: Reference gene primer amplification in the assay estimated nucleated cell counts. Using immunoSEQ multiplex PCR, the repertoire was profiled, and TCRdb retains in-frame clones only, with some absent. The DNA was the basis for D and trimming; V, J and clone size are from that table. The sample has 200,000 or so clones, approximately 85% seen once. The CDR3 consists of 14 residues. The germline CDR1 and CDR2 sequences are LGHDT and YNNKEL (reference sequence). The V end was cut by 3 bases, the J end by 3 bases, with 12 bases between. This chain joins TRBV3-1 (or the pseudogene TRBV3-2) and TRBJ2-7; D possibly corresponds to TRBD1 (6 bases). The specimen was peripheral blood. This receptor was identified in a human donor with active or convalescent COVID-19. The donor label of this sample is uncertain. The DNA of the CDR3 is TGTGCCAGCAGCCACCTAGGACAGAGCTACGAGCAGTACTTC. It encodes CASSHLGQSYEQYF.